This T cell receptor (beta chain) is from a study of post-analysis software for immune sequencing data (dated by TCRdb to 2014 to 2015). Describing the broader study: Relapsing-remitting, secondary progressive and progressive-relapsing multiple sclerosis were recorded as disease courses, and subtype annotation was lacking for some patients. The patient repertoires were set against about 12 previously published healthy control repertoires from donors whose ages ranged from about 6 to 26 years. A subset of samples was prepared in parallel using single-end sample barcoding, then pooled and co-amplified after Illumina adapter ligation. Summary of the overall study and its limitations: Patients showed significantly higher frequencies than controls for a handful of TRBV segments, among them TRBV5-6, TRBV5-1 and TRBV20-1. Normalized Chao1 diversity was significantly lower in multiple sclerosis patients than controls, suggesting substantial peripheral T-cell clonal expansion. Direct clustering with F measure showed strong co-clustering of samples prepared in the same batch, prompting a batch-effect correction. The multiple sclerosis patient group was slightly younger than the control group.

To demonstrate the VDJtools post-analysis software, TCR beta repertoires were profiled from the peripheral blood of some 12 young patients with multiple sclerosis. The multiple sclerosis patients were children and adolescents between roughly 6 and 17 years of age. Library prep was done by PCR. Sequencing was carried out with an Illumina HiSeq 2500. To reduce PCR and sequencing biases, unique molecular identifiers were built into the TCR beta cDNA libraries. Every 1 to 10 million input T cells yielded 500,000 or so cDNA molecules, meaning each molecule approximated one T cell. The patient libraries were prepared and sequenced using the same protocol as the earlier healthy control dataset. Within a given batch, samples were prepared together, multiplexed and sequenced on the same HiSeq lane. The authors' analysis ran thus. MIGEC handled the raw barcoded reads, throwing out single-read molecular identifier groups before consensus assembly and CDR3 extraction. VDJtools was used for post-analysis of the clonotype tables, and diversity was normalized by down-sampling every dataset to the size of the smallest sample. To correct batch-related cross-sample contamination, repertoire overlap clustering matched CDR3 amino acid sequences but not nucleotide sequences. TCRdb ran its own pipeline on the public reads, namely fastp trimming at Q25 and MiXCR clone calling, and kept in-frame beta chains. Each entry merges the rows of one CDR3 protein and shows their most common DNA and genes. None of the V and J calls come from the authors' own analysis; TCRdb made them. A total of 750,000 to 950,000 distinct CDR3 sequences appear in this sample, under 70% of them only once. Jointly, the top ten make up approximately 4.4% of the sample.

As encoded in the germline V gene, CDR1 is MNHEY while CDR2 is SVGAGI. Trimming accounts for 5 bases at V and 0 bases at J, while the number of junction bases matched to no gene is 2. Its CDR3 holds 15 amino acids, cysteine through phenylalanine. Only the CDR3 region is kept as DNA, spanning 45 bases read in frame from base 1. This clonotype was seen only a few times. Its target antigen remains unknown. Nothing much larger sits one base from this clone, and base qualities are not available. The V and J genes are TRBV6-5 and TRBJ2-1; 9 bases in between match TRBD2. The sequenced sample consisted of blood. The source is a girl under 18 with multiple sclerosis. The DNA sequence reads TGTGCCAGCAGTGATAGCGGGAGCTCCTACAATGAGCAGTTCTTC. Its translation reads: CASSDSGSSYNEQFF.